Listed below are T cell receptor beta chains from one sample, sequenced in a study of graft-versus-host responses after intestinal transplantation. Only in-frame clones appear in the TCRdb table, and some are missing; sequencing was by immunoSEQ multiplex PCR. The sample has tens of thousands of clones; around 94% are singletons. The sequenced sample was PBMCs, obtained 16 days after intestinal transplant. The receptor set was obtained from a human patient who received an intestinal transplant, so some T cells may come from the graft donor. The CDR3 runs from the conserved cysteine through the conserved F or W. Each record gives: J gene, clone size, D gene, CDR3 length, V gene, CDR3 DNA, CDR3 protein. The D gene is left open where the match is weak. The size of a clone is reported for some rows only, either as once, few or many, or as a class for expanded clones.

j_call: TRBJ2-5
clone_size: few
d_call: TRBD1
cdr3_length: 15
v_call: TRBV28
cdr3_nt: TGTGCCAGCAGTTTACGGGCGGGACAGGGAAAGACCCAGTACTTC
cdr3_aa: CASSLRAGQGKTQYF

j_call: TRBJ2-4
clone_size: NA
d_call: NA
cdr3_length: 17
v_call: TRBV2
cdr3_nt: TGTGCCAGCAGTGAAGGGACAGTCCTAGTCCCAAAAAACATTCAGTACTTC
cdr3_aa: CASSEGTVLVPKNIQYF

j_call: TRBJ2-7
clone_size: NA
d_call: TRBD2
cdr3_length: 14
v_call: TRBV5-1
cdr3_nt: TGCGCCAGCAGCTTTAGCGGGAGTGGGTACGAGCAGTACTTC
cdr3_aa: CASSFSGSGYEQYF

j_call: TRBJ2-1
clone_size: once
d_call: NA
cdr3_length: 16
v_call: TRBV18
cdr3_nt: TGTGCCAGCTCACCAGGGGCAGGGAAGTCGAGGAATGAGCAGTTCTTC
cdr3_aa: CASSPGAGKSRNEQFF

j_call: TRBJ2-7
clone_size: NA
d_call: NA
cdr3_length: 11
v_call: TRBV6-6
cdr3_nt: TGTGCCAGCAGTATCCAATACGAGCAGTACTTC
cdr3_aa: CASSIQYEQYF

j_call: TRBJ1-1
clone_size: NA
d_call: TRBD1
cdr3_length: 17
v_call: TRBV5-6
cdr3_nt: TGTGCCAGCAGCTTGGGAGAATACAGGGGAATGAACACTGAAGCTTTCTTT
cdr3_aa: CASSLGEYRGMNTEAFF

j_call: TRBJ2-7
clone_size: NA
d_call: TRBD1
cdr3_length: 16
v_call: TRBV5-4
cdr3_nt: TGTGCCAGCAGCGCCCACCCGGGACAGGGGGCTTACGAGCAGTACTTC
cdr3_aa: CASSAHPGQGAYEQYF

j_call: TRBJ2-7
clone_size: NA
d_call: NA
cdr3_length: 14
v_call: TRBV6-1
cdr3_nt: TGTGCCAGCAGTGAACGACTAGTGGAGGGGGAGCAGTACTTC
cdr3_aa: CASSERLVEGEQYF

j_call: TRBJ1-2
clone_size: NA
d_call: NA
cdr3_length: 15
v_call: TRBV7-8
cdr3_nt: TGTGCCAGCAGCTTAGGGGAAGGACAGTTCTATGGCTACACCTTC
cdr3_aa: CASSLGEGQFYGYTF

j_call: TRBJ1-4
clone_size: NA
d_call: NA
cdr3_length: 15
v_call: TRBV2
cdr3_nt: TGTGCCAGCAGCGCACAGGAGGCAACTAATGAAAAACTGTTTTTT
cdr3_aa: CASSAQEATNEKLFF

j_call: TRBJ2-5
clone_size: NA
d_call: NA
cdr3_length: 13
v_call: TRBV9
cdr3_nt: TGTGCCAGCAGCCCGCCGAGGAGAGAGACCCAGTACTTC
cdr3_aa: CASSPPRRETQYF

j_call: TRBJ2-5
clone_size: NA
d_call: TRBD2
cdr3_length: 15
v_call: TRBV18
cdr3_nt: TGTGCCAGCTCACCTACTAGCGGGACCGGGGGGACCCAGTACTTC
cdr3_aa: CASSPTSGTGGTQYF

j_call: TRBJ1-1
clone_size: NA
d_call: NA
cdr3_length: 14
v_call: TRBV21-1
cdr3_nt: TGTGCCAGCAGCAAAGCACGGGGGGGGACTGAAGCTTTCTTT
cdr3_aa: CASSKARGGTEAFF

j_call: TRBJ1-1
clone_size: NA
d_call: NA
cdr3_length: 15
v_call: TRBV6-5
cdr3_nt: TGTGCCAGCAGCTACCAACCTGCTATGAACACTGAAGCTTTCTTT
cdr3_aa: CASSYQPAMNTEAFF

j_call: TRBJ1-2
clone_size: NA
d_call: NA
cdr3_length: 15
v_call: TRBV16
cdr3_nt: TGTGCCAGCAGCCAATCGCCGGGAGAGAACTATGGCTACACCTTC
cdr3_aa: CASSQSPGENYGYTF

j_call: TRBJ1-2
clone_size: NA
d_call: NA
cdr3_length: 14
v_call: TRBV7-8
cdr3_nt: TGTGCCAGCAGCACAACGGGGAATAACTATGGCTGCACCTTC
cdr3_aa: CASSTTGNNYGCTF

j_call: TRBJ1-5
clone_size: once
d_call: NA
cdr3_length: 16
v_call: TRBV5-6
cdr3_nt: TGTGCCAGCAGCCCTCAAGGGGCTAATAGCAATCAGCCCCAGCATTTT
cdr3_aa: CASSPQGANSNQPQHF

j_call: TRBJ1-5
clone_size: NA
d_call: NA
cdr3_length: 13
v_call: TRBV5-5
cdr3_nt: TGTGCCGGCAGCTTTGGGATCAGGCAGCCCCAGCATTTT
cdr3_aa: CAGSFGIRQPQHF

j_call: TRBJ2-6
clone_size: NA
d_call: NA
cdr3_length: 14
v_call: TRBV5-6
cdr3_nt: TGTGCCAGCAGCTTTGGTTCTGGGGCCAACGTCCTGACTTTC
cdr3_aa: CASSFGSGANVLTF

j_call: TRBJ2-3
clone_size: NA
d_call: TRBD2
cdr3_length: 15
v_call: TRBV10-1
cdr3_nt: TGCGCCAGCAGTGAGGCGCGGGAGGGCACAGATACGCAGTATTTT
cdr3_aa: CASSEAREGTDTQYF

j_call: TRBJ2-5
clone_size: once
d_call: NA
cdr3_length: 12
v_call: TRBV2
cdr3_nt: TGTGCCAGCATAGGCCTACAAGAGACCCAATACTTC
cdr3_aa: CASIGLQETQYF

j_call: TRBJ2-1
clone_size: NA
d_call: NA
cdr3_length: 13
v_call: TRBV6-5
cdr3_nt: TGTGCCAGCAGTTACGATCAAGGGAATGAGCAGTTCTTC
cdr3_aa: CASSYDQGNEQFF

j_call: TRBJ2-3
clone_size: NA
d_call: TRBD2
cdr3_length: 16
v_call: TRBV11-2
cdr3_nt: TGTGCCAGCAGCACAAGACTAGCGGGAGGAGAAGATACGCAGTATTTT
cdr3_aa: CASSTRLAGGEDTQYF

j_call: TRBJ2-1
clone_size: NA
d_call: NA
cdr3_length: 13
v_call: TRBV19
cdr3_nt: TGTGCCAGTAGTCCCACCGTGACCCCCGAGCAGTTCTTC
cdr3_aa: CASSPTVTPEQFF

j_call: TRBJ1-4
clone_size: NA
d_call: NA
cdr3_length: 23
v_call: TRBV18
cdr3_nt: TGTGCCAGCTCACCCTATCCCATCCGTATCCGGGCCAGCCCATTTGCAACTAATGAAAAACTGTTTTTT
cdr3_aa: CASSPYPIRIRASPFATNEKLFF

j_call: TRBJ1-2
clone_size: NA
d_call: TRBD1
cdr3_length: 16
v_call: TRBV5-6
cdr3_nt: TGTGCCAGCAGCTTGGGAGGGACAGGGGGCCACTATGGCTACACCTTC
cdr3_aa: CASSLGGTGGHYGYTF

j_call: TRBJ2-2
clone_size: once
d_call: NA
cdr3_length: 13
v_call: TRBV11-3
cdr3_nt: TGTGCCAGCAGCTTCACCACCACCGGGGAGCTGTTTTTT
cdr3_aa: CASSFTTTGELFF

j_call: TRBJ1-3
clone_size: NA
d_call: NA
cdr3_length: 16
v_call: TRBV18
cdr3_nt: TGTGCCAGCTCACCACCCAGGCAGGCGAGGGGAAACACCATATATTTT
cdr3_aa: CASSPPRQARGNTIYF

j_call: TRBJ1-2
clone_size: NA
d_call: NA
cdr3_length: 12
v_call: TRBV28
cdr3_nt: TGTGCCAGCAGTCCCTTTGGCTATGGCTACACCTTC
cdr3_aa: CASSPFGYGYTF

j_call: TRBJ2-5
clone_size: NA
d_call: NA
cdr3_length: 16
v_call: TRBV4-1
cdr3_nt: TGCGCCAGCAGCCTTGGCGGACCCATCTCTCAAGAGACCCAGTACTTC
cdr3_aa: CASSLGGPISQETQYF

j_call: TRBJ2-1
clone_size: NA
d_call: TRBD2
cdr3_length: 16
v_call: TRBV9
cdr3_nt: TGTGCCAGCAGCGTAGCCTTACTAGCGGGAGTCACTGAGCAGTTCTTC
cdr3_aa: CASSVALLAGVTEQFF

j_call: TRBJ2-1
clone_size: NA
d_call: NA
cdr3_length: 15
v_call: TRBV5-1
cdr3_nt: TGCGCCAGCAGCTTGGCCAGCGGACCGTACAATGAGCAGTTCTTC
cdr3_aa: CASSLASGPYNEQFF

j_call: TRBJ2-7
clone_size: NA
d_call: TRBD1
cdr3_length: 14
v_call: TRBV7-2
cdr3_nt: TGTGCCAGCAGCACGACAGGGTACTCCTACGAGCAGTACTTC
cdr3_aa: CASSTTGYSYEQYF

j_call: TRBJ2-7
clone_size: NA
d_call: NA
cdr3_length: 11
v_call: TRBV2
cdr3_nt: TGTGCCAGCATAGGTCAGAGGGCTCAGTACTTC
cdr3_aa: CASIGQRAQYF

j_call: TRBJ1-2
clone_size: NA
d_call: TRBD1
cdr3_length: 15
v_call: TRBV27
cdr3_nt: TGTGCCAGCAGTTTATCGACAGGGGGACACTATGGCTACACCTTC
cdr3_aa: CASSLSTGGHYGYTF

j_call: TRBJ2-5
clone_size: NA
d_call: TRBD2
cdr3_length: 18
v_call: TRBV4-1
cdr3_nt: TGCGCCAGCAGCCAAGATAAGGGACTAGCGTTGTTCGGGGAGACCCAGTACTTC
cdr3_aa: CASSQDKGLALFGETQYF

j_call: TRBJ2-7
clone_size: NA
d_call: NA
cdr3_length: 14
v_call: TRBV7-9
cdr3_nt: TGTGCCAGCAGCTTAGATGCTAGGCCCTACGAGCAGTACTTC
cdr3_aa: CASSLDARPYEQYF

j_call: TRBJ1-4
clone_size: NA
d_call: TRBD1
cdr3_length: 15
v_call: TRBV25-1
cdr3_nt: TGTGCCAGCAGTGAGATCGAGGGGGCGCGGGAAAAACTGTTTTTT
cdr3_aa: CASSEIEGAREKLFF

j_call: TRBJ2-3
clone_size: NA
d_call: NA
cdr3_length: 13
v_call: TRBV7-3
cdr3_nt: TGTGCCAGCAGCAACGGAGCCACAGATACGCAGTATTTT
cdr3_aa: CASSNGATDTQYF

j_call: TRBJ1-1
clone_size: NA
d_call: NA
cdr3_length: 14
v_call: TRBV28
cdr3_nt: TGTGCCAGCAGTTTGAGAGGCATGAACACTGAAGCTTTCTTT
cdr3_aa: CASSLRGMNTEAFF

j_call: TRBJ2-7
clone_size: NA
d_call: NA
cdr3_length: 14
v_call: TRBV6-5
cdr3_nt: TGTGCCAGCAGCGCCGGGATCACTAATGGGGAGCAGTACTTC
cdr3_aa: CASSAGITNGEQYF

j_call: TRBJ2-2
clone_size: NA
d_call: NA
cdr3_length: 12
v_call: TRBV10-1
cdr3_nt: TGCGCCAGCAGTGAGCCTCGGGGGGAGCTGTTTTTT
cdr3_aa: CASSEPRGELFF

j_call: TRBJ2-7
clone_size: NA
d_call: TRBD2
cdr3_length: 11
v_call: TRBV20-1
cdr3_nt: TGCAGTGCTACTAGCGGGAGCGAGCAGTACTTC
cdr3_aa: CSATSGSEQYF

j_call: TRBJ1-5
clone_size: NA
d_call: NA
cdr3_length: 15
v_call: TRBV7-9
cdr3_nt: TGTGCCAGCAGCTTAGGGCAGAGTCTCAATCAGCCCCAGCATTTT
cdr3_aa: CASSLGQSLNQPQHF

j_call: TRBJ2-5
clone_size: NA
d_call: NA
cdr3_length: 15
v_call: TRBV5-4
cdr3_nt: TGTGCCAGCAGCAGCTCGGGGGCGCGACAAGAGACCCAGTACTTC
cdr3_aa: CASSSSGARQETQYF

j_call: TRBJ1-2
clone_size: few
d_call: NA
cdr3_length: 16
v_call: TRBV30
cdr3_nt: TGTGCCTGGATGGGCTATGGAGAGGGCCACAACTATGGCTACACCTTC
cdr3_aa: CAWMGYGEGHNYGYTF

j_call: TRBJ2-1
clone_size: NA
d_call: TRBD2
cdr3_length: 14
v_call: TRBV19
cdr3_nt: TGTGCCAGTAGTACAGCGGGAGGTATCAATGAGCAGTTCTTC
cdr3_aa: CASSTAGGINEQFF

j_call: TRBJ2-2
clone_size: NA
d_call: NA
cdr3_length: 15
v_call: TRBV19
cdr3_nt: TGTGCCAGTTCAGAGGGGGGTTGGGGTCCCGGGGAGCTGTTTTTT
cdr3_aa: CASSEGGWGPGELFF

j_call: TRBJ1-1
clone_size: NA
d_call: NA
cdr3_length: 13
v_call: TRBV13
cdr3_nt: TGTGCCAGCAGCTTAAGGGAATTCACTGAAGCTTTCTTT
cdr3_aa: CASSLREFTEAFF

j_call: TRBJ2-5
clone_size: NA
d_call: NA
cdr3_length: 15
v_call: TRBV7-9
cdr3_nt: TGTGCCAGCAGCCCGCAAGTCCAGGGGATAGAGACCCAGTACTTC
cdr3_aa: CASSPQVQGIETQYF

j_call: TRBJ1-4
clone_size: once
d_call: NA
cdr3_length: 16
v_call: TRBV5-4
cdr3_nt: TGTGCCAGCAGCGGGGGGACACCCGCAACTAATGAAAAACTGTTTTTT
cdr3_aa: CASSGGTPATNEKLFF

j_call: TRBJ1-1
clone_size: NA
d_call: NA
cdr3_length: 16
v_call: TRBV5-1
cdr3_nt: TGCGCCAGCAGCTTGGTACAGGGCCCTTTAGACACTGAAGCTTTCTTT
cdr3_aa: CASSLVQGPLDTEAFF

j_call: TRBJ2-1
clone_size: NA
d_call: TRBD2
cdr3_length: 18
v_call: TRBV9
cdr3_nt: TGTGCCAGCAGCGCTCAGGGGTGGCGGGAGGGCCTTGGGAATGAGCAGTTCTTC
cdr3_aa: CASSAQGWREGLGNEQFF

j_call: TRBJ2-7
clone_size: NA
d_call: NA
cdr3_length: 13
v_call: TRBV7-9
cdr3_nt: TGTGCCAGCAGCCCTCATCGGCCCTACGAGCAGTACTTC
cdr3_aa: CASSPHRPYEQYF

j_call: TRBJ2-7
clone_size: NA
d_call: TRBD1
cdr3_length: 13
v_call: TRBV6-6
cdr3_nt: TGTGCCAGCTGGGACAGGACTACCTACGAGCAGTACTTC
cdr3_aa: CASWDRTTYEQYF

j_call: TRBJ2-1
clone_size: NA
d_call: TRBD1
cdr3_length: 15
v_call: TRBV6-1
cdr3_nt: TGTGCCAGCACTACAGGGGGGTCCCCCTACAATGAGCAGTTCTTC
cdr3_aa: CASTTGGSPYNEQFF

j_call: TRBJ2-4
clone_size: NA
d_call: TRBD2
cdr3_length: 20
v_call: TRBV28
cdr3_nt: TGTGCCAGCAGTTTATACCTAGCGGGAGCCGGTGTGTCGGCCAAAAACATTCAGTACTTC
cdr3_aa: CASSLYLAGAGVSAKNIQYF